Each of the 25 T cell receptor beta chains below was sequenced from the same sample in a study of blood T cell repertoires in COVID-19. Profiling relied on immunoSEQ multiplex PCR, and the TCRdb table lists in-frame clones only, not all of them. The sample holds 200,000 to 300,000 clones, around 84% seen once. The specimen sequenced was peripheral blood. Receptors were obtained from a man in his 60s with acute or convalescent COVID-19.

This sequence joins TRBV27 and TRBJ2-4; weak D call: TRBD1 (5 bases). This CDR3 contains 15 residues. Trimming cost V 2 bases and J 5 bases, with 13 bases left between them. Looked up from germline, CDR1 is MNHEY and CDR2 is SMNVEV (reference sequence). In DNA form, the CDR3 reads TGTGCCAGCAGTTTAAGGGGTCTCGCGCAAAACATTCAGTACTTC. It encodes CASSLRGLAQNIQYF.

This clone was seen just once. V is TRBV19 and J is TRBJ2-6; the D gene is possibly TRBD2 (5 bases). The CDR3 contains 14 residues. Germline V gene data show CDR1 as LNHDA and CDR2 as SQIVND (reference sequence). The ends were cut back, 6 bases at V and 4 bases at J, with 10 bases in the middle. CDR3 nucleotide sequence: TGTGCCAGTAGGACGGGATCCGGGGCCAACGTCCTGACTTTC. As protein: CASRTGSGANVLTF.

The chain is built from TRBV7-2 and TRBJ2-2; TRBD2 matches at 8 bases. The CDR3 is 15 residues long. V shed 4 bases and J 4 bases; nucleotides not matched to a gene: 5. CDR1 SGHTA and CDR2 FQGNSA come from the germline V gene. In nucleotides, the CDR3 is TGTGCCAGCAGCTCGGGACTAGAAGGCACCGGGGAGCTGTTTTTT. Translation: CASSSGLEGTGELFF.

The genes are TRBV6-2 or TRBV6-3 and TRBJ1-5, with a tentative D call TRBD1 (5 bases). Germline V gene data show CDR1 as MNHEY and CDR2 as SVGEGT. This CDR3 is 15 amino acids long. Trimming shortened V by 4 bases and J by 3 bases, and 13 bases separated the two germline ends. CDR3: CASSSNTGVNQPQHF. In nucleotides, the CDR3 is TGTGCCAGCAGTTCAAATACAGGAGTCAATCAGCCCCAGCATTTT.

The chain is built from TRBV19 and TRBJ1-5; weak D call: TRBD1 (6 bases). This CDR3 contains 14 residues. V lost 3 bases to trimming and J lost 3 bases, with 9 bases between them. Germline V gene sequence: CDR1 LNHDA, CDR2 SQIVND (reference sequence). CDR3 loop: CASSMDRFNQPQHF. The CDR3 bases are TGTGCCAGTAGTATGGACAGATTCAATCAGCCCCAGCATTTT.

The chain uses TRBV2 and TRBJ2-3, with D perhaps matching TRBD1 (7 bases). The V gene's germline CDR1 is SNHLY and CDR2 FYNNEI. V was trimmed by 6 bases and J by 5 bases, leaving 18 bases between them. The CDR3 has 15 residues. The CDR3 DNA reads TGTGCCAGCAGGTTGACAGGGACTGGGGGAGATACGCAGTATTTT. This gives the protein CASRLTGTGGDTQYF.

The V call is TRBV4-3, the J call TRBJ2-5, with 7 bases aligning to TRBD2. The CDR3 consists of 15 residues. The germline V gene has CDR1 LGHNA and CDR2 YSLEER. Trimming cost V 3 bases and J 5 bases; bases outside gene matches: 9. The CDR3 is CASSQIWSGIETQYF. Here the CDR3 DNA reads TGCGCCAGCAGCCAGATCTGGAGCGGGATCGAGACCCAGTACTTC.

This clone came up once. This chain joins TRBV6-5 and TRBJ2-7; TRBD2 might be the D (6 bases). From germline, CDR1 is MNHEY and CDR2 SVGAGI. Trimming left V 7 bases short and J 0 bases short, with 10 bases between. The CDR3 length is 13 residues. As DNA, the CDR3 is TGTGCCAGCACTCGGGACTCCTCCTACGAGCAGTACTTC. Protein product: CASTRDSSYEQYF.

The chain employs TRBV7-9 and TRBJ1-5; 9 nucleotides match TRBD1. Germline lookup yields CDR1 SEHNR and CDR2 FQNEAQ (reference sequence). V lost 3 bases, J lost 0 bases, and 6 bases stayed unmatched. The CDR3 loop spans 17 amino acids. CDR3 sequence reads: CASSFTGGPYSNQPQHF. As DNA, the CDR3 is TGTGCCAGCAGCTTCACAGGGGGCCCATATAGCAATCAGCCCCAGCATTTT. The full variable domain, in which reference TRBV7-9 and TRBJ1-5 provide the parts outside the CDR3, is DTGVSQNPRHKITKRGQNVTFRCDPISEHNRLYWYRQTLGQGPEFLTYFQNEAQLEKSRLLSDRFSAERPKGSFSTLEIQRTEQGDSAMYLCASSFTGGPYSNQPQHFGDGTRLSIL.

The CDR3 sequence is CASNPRDRGTEAFF. The CDR3 DNA is TGTGCCAGCAACCCCCGGGACAGGGGAACTGAAGCTTTCTTT. V gene TRBV30 combines with J gene TRBJ1-1, with 10 bases that match TRBD1. Looked up from germline, CDR1 is GTSNPN and CDR2 is SVGIG (reference sequence). V shed 8 bases, J shed 5 bases, and the junction held 11 bases outside the gene matches. CDR3 size: 14 residues.

This chain connects TRBV5-6 to TRBJ2-5; maybe TRBD2 (6 bases). Germline V gene sequence: CDR1 SGHDT, CDR2 YYEEEE. The CDR3 contains 15 residues. Trimming took off 2 bases at V and 5 bases at J, with 16 bases between the two ends. This CDR3 is CASSFPSGGWETQYF. CDR3 DNA sequence: TGTGCCAGCAGCTTTCCTTCTGGGGGGTGGGAGACCCAGTACTTC.

This chain links TRBV6-5 with TRBJ2-7; D is possibly TRBD1 (5 bases). In germline, CDR1 is MNHEY, CDR2 SVGAGI. The CDR3 has 15 amino acids. Deletions cut 6 bases from V and 3 bases from J, with 18 bases between. CDR3 loop: CASSRDRKVLYEQYF. CDR3 nucleotide sequence: TGTGCCAGCAGCCGAGACAGAAAAGTTCTCTACGAGCAGTACTTC.

As DNA, the CDR3 is TGTGCCACCAGCCGAGGAGATTACTATGGCTACACCTTC. This codes for CATSRGDYYGYTF. The chain uses TRBV24-1 and TRBJ1-2; D call uncertain. V was shortened by 7 bases and J by 3 bases, with 11 bases between the two germline ends. This CDR3 is 13 amino acids long. Germline values: CDR1 KGHDR, CDR2 SFDVKD.

V usage is TRBV28 and J usage is TRBJ1-4, with 10 bases identical to TRBD1. V lost 7 bases to trimming and J lost 3 bases; unmatched junction nucleotides: 5. The CDR3 is 15 residues long. Germline CDR1 MDHEN, CDR2 SYDVKM. The DNA for the CDR3 is TGTGCCAGCACTCGACAGGGGGCCTCTAATGAAAAACTGTTTTTT. Translation gives CASTRQGASNEKLFF.

This clone was seen only a few times. The V gene is TRBV28, the J gene TRBJ2-1; TRBD2 matches at 13 bases. The CDR3 has 16 residues. CDR1 and CDR2 (germline): MDHEN, SYDVKM. J was trimmed by 0 bases and V by 7 bases; bases with no gene match: 3. The CDR3 loop reads CASIGTSGDSYNEQFF. CDR3 nucleotide sequence: TGTGCCAGCATTGGGACTAGCGGGGACTCCTACAATGAGCAGTTCTTC. The variable domain in full, with the rest retrieved from reference TRBV28 and TRBJ2-1, is DVKVTQSSRYLVKRTGEKVFLECVQDMDHENMFWYRQDPGLGLRLIYFSYDVKMKEKGDIPEGYSVSREKKERFSLILESASTNQTSMYLCASIGTSGDSYNEQFFGPGTRLTVL.

The V call is TRBV7-3, the J call TRBJ2-7; D may be TRBD1 (6 bases). Looked up from germline, CDR1 is SGHTA and CDR2 is FQGTGA. V dropped 5 bases and J dropped 4 bases, with 9 bases sitting between them. The CDR3 totals 12 residues. Here the CDR3 DNA reads TGTGCCAGCAGCGAGACAGGTTACGAGCAGTACTTC. Translated, it gives CASSETGYEQYF.

The rearrangement links TRBV30 to TRBJ1-1; D is unresolved. The V end was cut by 0 bases, the J end by 5 bases, with 10 bases between. CDR3 size: 13 residues. In germline, CDR1 is GTSNPN, CDR2 SVGIG (reference sequence). The chain's CDR3 is CAWSVLRVTEAFF. The CDR3 bases are TGTGCCTGGAGTGTATTGCGGGTGACTGAAGCTTTCTTT.

This clone was seen a few times. The J gene is TRBJ1-2, the V gene TRBV28, with TRBD1 identical over 8 bases. Germline V gene lookup returns CDR1 MDHEN and CDR2 SYDVKM. The ends lost 5 bases at V and 7 bases at J; junction bases unmatched: 15. The CDR3 has 16 amino acids. In DNA form, the CDR3 reads TGTGCCAGCAGTGAGGGTTCAAGGACAGGGCACGGTGGCTACACCTTC. Its protein is CASSEGSRTGHGGYTF.

CDR3 coding DNA: TGTGCCAGCAGCTTAGGGGGAGAAACGGATACGCAGTATTTT. Amino acid sequence: CASSLGGETDTQYF. The chain links TRBV11-2 to TRBJ2-3; D is perhaps TRBD2 (5 bases). This CDR3 spans 14 amino acids. V dropped 1 base and J dropped 6 bases, with 11 bases sitting between them. Germline CDR1 SGHAT, CDR2 FQNNGV.

The rearrangement links TRBV5-4 to TRBJ2-2; D possibly corresponds to TRBD1 (5 bases). The CDR3 has 15 residues. CDR1 is SGHNT, CDR2 YYREEE, per germline (reference sequence). Trimming pared 4 bases from V and 2 bases from J, leaving 12 bases between. The CDR3 spells CASSLRTPNTGELFF. DNA of the CDR3: TGTGCCAGCAGCCTCAGGACACCCAACACCGGGGAGCTGTTTTTT.

This clone was recorded once. The chain couples TRBV9 to TRBJ1-1, with TRBD1 as a possible D gene (6 bases). V was clipped by 4 bases and J by 0 bases, with 10 bases between them. The CDR3 sequence is 14 residues long. Germline CDR1 and CDR2: SGDLS and YYNGEE. In DNA form, the CDR3 reads TGTGCCAGCAGCACACAGGGTCTGAACACTGAAGCTTTCTTT. Its translation: CASSTQGLNTEAFF. Supplemented by reference TRBV9 and TRBJ1-1, the full variable domain reads DSGVTQTPKHLITATGQRVTLRCSPRSGDLSVYWYQQSLDQGLQFLIQYYNGEERAKGNILERFSAQQFPDLHSELNLSSLELGDSALYFCASSTQGLNTEAFFGQGTRLTVV.

This clone was detected once. The gene calls are TRBV19 and TRBJ1-2, with D possibly matching TRBD1 (6 bases). Germline-derived CDR1 and CDR2 are LNHDA and SQIVND (reference sequence). V was clipped by 5 bases and J by 3 bases, with 19 bases between them. CDR3 length equals 16 residues. CDR3 DNA: TGTGCCAGTAGTGCCCAGGCGCAGGGGCATTACTATGGCTACACCTTC. It translates to CASSAQAQGHYYGYTF.

A single count supports this clone. The chain carries TRBV10-3 and TRBJ1-2; D is uncertain. The length of the CDR3 is 13 residues. The germline gives CDR1 ENHRY, CDR2 SYGVKD. Trimming cost V 3 bases and J 3 bases, with 8 bases left between them. Here the CDR3 DNA reads TGTGCCATCAGTGATGGGCAGCACTATGGCTACACCTTC. It translates to CAISDGQHYGYTF.

The chain is built from TRBV7-6 and TRBJ2-5; 10 nucleotides agree with TRBD1. The CDR3 length is 15 residues. The germline gives CDR1 SGHVS, CDR2 FNYEAQ. V was clipped by 1 base and J by 5 bases; unmatched bases: 4. The CDR3 coding sequence is TGTGCCAGCAGCTTAGGACAGGGGGCGTATGAGACCCAGTACTTC. Its protein product is CASSLGQGAYETQYF.

The J gene is TRBJ1-6, the V gene TRBV4-3, with D possibly TRBD1 on 5 matching bases. The CDR3 contains 16 residues. Deletions cut 3 bases from V and 6 bases from J, with 15 bases between. Germline CDR1 is LGHNA and CDR2 is YSLEER. The CDR3 bases are TGCGCCAGCAGCCAGCATATCAGGGCCGGTAATTCACCCCTCCACTTT. This encodes CASSQHIRAGNSPLHF.